This T cell receptor (beta chain) was captured in a study of cytomegalovirus exposure and HLA in healthy donors. J was trimmed by 0 bases and V by 2 bases; bases with no gene match: 13. The germline CDR1 and CDR2 sequences are MDHEN and SYDVKM. The CDR3 has 19 residues. The PCR had 60 Vbeta and 13 Jbeta primers. Using immunoSEQ multiplex PCR, the repertoire was profiled, and TCRdb retains in-frame clones only, with some absent. This sample carries roughly 110,000 clones, roughly 80% of them seen once, and the ten largest clones take approximately 23%. J is TRBJ2-1 and V is TRBV28; 7 nucleotides agree with TRBD1. This TCR came from a man under 40 in good health and CMV-seropositive. Sequenced input: PBMCs. CDR3 nucleotide sequence: TGTGCCAGCAGTTTAGTCCTGGGACAGTTTACCAGCTCCTACAATGAGCAGTTCTTC. Amino acid sequence: CASSLVLGQFTSSYNEQFF.